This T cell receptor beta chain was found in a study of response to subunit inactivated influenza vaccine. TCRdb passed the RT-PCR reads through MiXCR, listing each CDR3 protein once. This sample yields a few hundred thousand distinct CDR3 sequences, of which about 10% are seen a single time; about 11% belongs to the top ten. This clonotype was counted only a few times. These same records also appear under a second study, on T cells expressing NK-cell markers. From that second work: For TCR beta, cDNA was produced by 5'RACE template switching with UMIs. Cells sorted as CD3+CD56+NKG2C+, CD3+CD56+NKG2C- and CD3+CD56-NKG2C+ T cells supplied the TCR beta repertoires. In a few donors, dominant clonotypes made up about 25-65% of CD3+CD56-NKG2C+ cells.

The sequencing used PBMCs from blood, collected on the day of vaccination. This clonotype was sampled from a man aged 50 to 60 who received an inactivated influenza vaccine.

The CDR3: CASRPDNLYEQYF. In DNA, the CDR3 is TGTGCCAGCAGACCTGACAACCTCTACGAGCAGTACTTC. The rearrangement uses TRBV7-2 and TRBJ2-7; D unclear. V was shortened by 6 bases and J by 3 bases, with 12 bases between the two germline ends. The length of the CDR3 is 13 residues. Germline lookup yields CDR1 SGHTA and CDR2 FQGNSA.